This T cell receptor (beta chain) was documented in a study of shared clonotypes between healthy human individuals. The data were produced by immunoSEQ multiplex PCR, yet TCRdb's version contains in-frame clones alone and is incomplete. The profile shows about 1.5 million clones, roughly 95% of them singletons. Sequenced input: naive CD4+ T cells sorted from blood. Subset meaning: CD45RA+ positively selected. The sequence was obtained from a man younger than 45 in good health.

CDR3 loop: CASSETSGSADTQYF. The CDR3 coding sequence is TGTGCCAGCAGCGAGACTAGCGGGAGCGCAGATACGCAGTATTTT. The chain links TRBV6-1 to TRBJ2-3, with TRBD2 matching 12 bases. J gave up 4 bases and V 6 bases, and 5 bases lay outside the gene matches. CDR3 length: 15 amino acids. Germline CDR1 and CDR2: MNHNS and SASEGT.